This TCR beta chain was obtained from a study of blood T cell repertoires in COVID-19. Study background: Nucleic acid was either cDNA or gDNA, and it came from T cells, B-cell-depleted T cells, or PBMCs.

This CDR3 region has 14 residues. Trimming shortened V by 2 bases and J by 7 bases, and 13 bases separated the two germline ends. Germline values: CDR1 SGDLS, CDR2 YYNGEE. Followed over time, Seattle patients had been enrolled while infection was active. Repertoires were generated with immunoSEQ multiplex PCR, while TCRdb's copy carries only in-frame clones and drops some. Here the sample spans about 43,000 clones, around nine tenths being singletons. Sequences were obtained from peripheral blood. The TCR comes from a man aged 40-49 years with COVID-19, enrolled during active disease. This chain links TRBV9 with TRBJ1-5; a possible D gene is TRBD1 (6 bases). This chain's CDR3 is CASSVGTLGQPQHF. The CDR3 region has the DNA TGTGCCAGCAGCGTCGGGACACTGGGACAGCCCCAGCATTTT.